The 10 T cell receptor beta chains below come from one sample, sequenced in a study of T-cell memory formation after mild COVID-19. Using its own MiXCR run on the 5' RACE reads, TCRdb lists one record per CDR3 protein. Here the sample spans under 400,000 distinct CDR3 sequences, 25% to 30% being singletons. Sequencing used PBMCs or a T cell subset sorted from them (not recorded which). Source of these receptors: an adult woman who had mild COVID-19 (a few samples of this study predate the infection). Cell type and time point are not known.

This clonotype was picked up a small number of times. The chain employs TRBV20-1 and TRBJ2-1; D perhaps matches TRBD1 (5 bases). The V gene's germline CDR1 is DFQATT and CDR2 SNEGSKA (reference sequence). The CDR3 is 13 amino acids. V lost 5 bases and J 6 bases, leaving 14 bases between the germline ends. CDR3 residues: CSALGRVRNEQFF. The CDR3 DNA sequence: TGCAGTGCTCTTGGCAGGGTCCGCAATGAGCAGTTCTTC.

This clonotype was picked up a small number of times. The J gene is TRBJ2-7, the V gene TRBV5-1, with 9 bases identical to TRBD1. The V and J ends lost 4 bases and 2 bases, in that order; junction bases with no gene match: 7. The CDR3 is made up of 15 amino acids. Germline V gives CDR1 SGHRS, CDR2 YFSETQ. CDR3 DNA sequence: TGCGCCAGCAGCAGAACCGGGACAGGGACCTACGAGCAGTACTTC. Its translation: CASSRTGTGTYEQYF.

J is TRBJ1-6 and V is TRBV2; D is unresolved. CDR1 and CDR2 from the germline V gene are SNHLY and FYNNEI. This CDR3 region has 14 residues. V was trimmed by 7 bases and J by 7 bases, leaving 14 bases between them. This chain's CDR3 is CASNGGLGNSPLHF. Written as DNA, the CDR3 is TGTGCCAGCAATGGAGGGTTGGGCAATTCACCCCTCCACTTT.

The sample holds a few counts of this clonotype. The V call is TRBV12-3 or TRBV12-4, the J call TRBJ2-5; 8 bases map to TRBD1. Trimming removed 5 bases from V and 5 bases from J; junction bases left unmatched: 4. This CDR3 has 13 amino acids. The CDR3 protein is CASSPTGVETQYF. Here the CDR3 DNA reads TGTGCCAGCAGTCCGACAGGGGTGGAGACCCAGTACTTC.

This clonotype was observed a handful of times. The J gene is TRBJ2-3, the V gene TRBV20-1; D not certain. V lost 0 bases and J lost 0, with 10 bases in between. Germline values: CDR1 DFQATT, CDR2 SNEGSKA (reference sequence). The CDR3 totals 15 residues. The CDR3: CSARDGESSTDTQYF. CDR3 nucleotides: TGCAGTGCTAGAGATGGGGAATCAAGCACAGATACGCAGTATTTT.

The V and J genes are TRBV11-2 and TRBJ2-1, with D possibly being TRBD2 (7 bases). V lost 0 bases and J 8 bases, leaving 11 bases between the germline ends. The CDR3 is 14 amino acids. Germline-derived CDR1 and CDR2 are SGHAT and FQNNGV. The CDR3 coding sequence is TGTGCCAGCAGCTTAGAGTTCGGGGGGCATGAGCAGTTCTTC. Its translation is CASSLEFGGHEQFF.

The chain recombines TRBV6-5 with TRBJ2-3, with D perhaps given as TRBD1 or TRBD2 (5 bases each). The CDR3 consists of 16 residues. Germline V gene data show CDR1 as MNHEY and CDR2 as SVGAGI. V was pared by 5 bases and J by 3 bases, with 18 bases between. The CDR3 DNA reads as TGTGCCAGCAGTAAAGACTGGGGCGGGCGGACAGATACGCAGTATTTT. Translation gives CASSKDWGGRTDTQYF.

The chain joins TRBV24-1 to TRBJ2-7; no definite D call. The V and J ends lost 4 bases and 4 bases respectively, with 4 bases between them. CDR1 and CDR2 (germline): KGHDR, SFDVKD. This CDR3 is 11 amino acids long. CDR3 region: CATSDIYEQYF. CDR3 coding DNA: TGTGCCACCAGTGACATATACGAGCAGTACTTC.

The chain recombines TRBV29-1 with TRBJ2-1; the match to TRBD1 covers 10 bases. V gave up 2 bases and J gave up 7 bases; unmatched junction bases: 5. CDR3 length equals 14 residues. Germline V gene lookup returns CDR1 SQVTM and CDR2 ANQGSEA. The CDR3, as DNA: TGCAGCGTTGAACAGAGGGGACAGGGGAATGAGCAGTTCTTC. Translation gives CSVEQRGQGNEQFF.

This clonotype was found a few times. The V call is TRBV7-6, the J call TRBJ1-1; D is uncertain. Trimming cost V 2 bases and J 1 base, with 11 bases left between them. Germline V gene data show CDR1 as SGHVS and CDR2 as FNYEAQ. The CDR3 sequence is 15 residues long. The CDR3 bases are TGTGCCAGCAGCTTAAATGCCAGAGGGAACACTGAAGCTTTCTTT. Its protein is CASSLNARGNTEAFF.